This TCR beta chain was captured by sequencing in a study of blood T cell repertoires in COVID-19. The wider study: Both acute and convalescent COVID-19 samples were obtained from the United States, Italy and Spain. Sources were T cells, B-cell-depleted T cells, or PBMCs; the material itself was cDNA or gDNA.

Seattle researchers signed up patients amid active infection and tracked them longitudinally. CDR3 length equals 14 residues. The junction had 3 bases not matched to a gene; V was cut back by 2 bases and J by 3 bases. Per the germline V gene, CDR1 is PRHDT and CDR2 is FYEKMQ (reference sequence). Original methodology: Reference gene primer amplification gave estimated nucleated cell counts. Method: immunoSEQ multiplex PCR; TCRdb's copy keeps in-frame clones and lacks some. That table is the source of V, J and clone size, and D and trimming were worked out from the DNA. The sample includes some 70,000 clones, around 88% of them seen just once.

The chain recombines TRBV13 with TRBJ1-2, with 7 bases matching TRBD1. The sequence was collected from a man aged 40-49 years with COVID-19, enrolled during active disease. Sequenced input: peripheral blood. The CDR3 coding sequence is TGTGCCAGCAGCTTAACAGGGGATTACTATGGCTACACCTTC. This codes for CASSLTGDYYGYTF.